This T cell receptor beta chain derives from a study of shared clonotypes between healthy human individuals. Germline V gene data show CDR1 as LNHDA and CDR2 as SQIVND (reference sequence). J lost 0 bases, V lost 5 bases, and 1 base had no gene match. This CDR3 is 14 amino acids long. Produced via immunoSEQ multiplex PCR; TCRdb's table is partial and in-frame only. This table has approximately 2,000,000 clones, just under 95% appearing once. As regards this clone: Other DNA sequences in this specimen translate into the identical CDR3.

This receptor was identified in a man aged 18 to 29 in good health. Some clones in this sample may be carry-over from other donors' samples. Sequencing was carried out using naive CD4+ T cells from PBMCs. Described subset: CD45RA+ positively selected. This chain connects TRBV19 to TRBJ2-7; 10 nucleotides match TRBD2. The CDR3 protein is CASSRTSGSYEQYF. The CDR3 bases are TGTGCCAGTAGTCGGACTAGCGGCTCCTACGAGCAGTACTTC.